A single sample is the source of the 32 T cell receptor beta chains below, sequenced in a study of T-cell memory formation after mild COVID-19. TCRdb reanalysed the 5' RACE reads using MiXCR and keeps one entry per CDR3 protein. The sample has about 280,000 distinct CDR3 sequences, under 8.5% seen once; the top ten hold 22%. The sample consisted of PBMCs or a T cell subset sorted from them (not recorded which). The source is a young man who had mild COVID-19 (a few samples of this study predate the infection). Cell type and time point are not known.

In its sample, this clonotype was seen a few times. CDR3 amino acids: CASSLVEGSAEKLFF. The CDR3 DNA reads as TGTGCCAGCAGCTTAGTTGAGGGGAGTGCTGAAAAACTGTTTTTT. V gene TRBV7-9 combines with J gene TRBJ1-4, with TRBD1 as a possible D gene (5 bases). Germline V CDR1 and CDR2: SEHNR, FQNEAQ (reference sequence). The CDR3 totals 15 residues. V lost 1 base, J lost 7 bases, and 13 bases lay in between. The variable domain in full, with the rest retrieved from reference TRBV7-9 and TRBJ1-4, is DTGVSQNPRHKITKRGQNVTFRCDPISEHNRLYWYRQTLGQGPEFLTYFQNEAQLEKSRLLSDRFSAERPKGSFSTLEIQRTEQGDSAMYLCASSLVEGSAEKLFFGSGTQLSVL.

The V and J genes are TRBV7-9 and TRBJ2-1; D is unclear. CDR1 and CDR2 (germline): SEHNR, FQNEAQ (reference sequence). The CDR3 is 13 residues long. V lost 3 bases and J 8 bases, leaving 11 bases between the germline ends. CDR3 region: CASSFAPSHEQFF. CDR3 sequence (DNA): TGTGCCAGCAGCTTTGCCCCGTCCCATGAGCAGTTCTTC.

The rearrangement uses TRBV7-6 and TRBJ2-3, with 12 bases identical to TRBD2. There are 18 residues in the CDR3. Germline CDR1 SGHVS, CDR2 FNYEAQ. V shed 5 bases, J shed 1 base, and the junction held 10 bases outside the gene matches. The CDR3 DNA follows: TGTGCCAGCAGCCCGCGCGGGGCTAGCGGGGGGGGCACAGATACGCAGTATTTT. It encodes CASSPRGASGGGTDTQYF.

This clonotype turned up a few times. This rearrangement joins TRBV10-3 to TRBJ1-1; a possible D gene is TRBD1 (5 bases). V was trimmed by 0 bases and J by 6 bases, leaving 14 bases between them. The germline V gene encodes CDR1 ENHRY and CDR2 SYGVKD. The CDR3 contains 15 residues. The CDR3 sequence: CAISESTVLGPEAFF. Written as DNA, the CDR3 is TGTGCCATCAGTGAGTCTACCGTCTTGGGGCCTGAAGCTTTCTTT.

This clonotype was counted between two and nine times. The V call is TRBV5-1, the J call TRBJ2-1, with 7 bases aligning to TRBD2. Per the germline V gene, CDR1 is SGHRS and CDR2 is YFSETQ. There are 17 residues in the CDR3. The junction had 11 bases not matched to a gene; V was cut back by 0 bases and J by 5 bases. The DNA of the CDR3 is TGCGCCAGCAGCTTGGGTCCCGAAAGCGGGGACCACAATGAGCAGTTCTTC. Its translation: CASSLGPESGDHNEQFF. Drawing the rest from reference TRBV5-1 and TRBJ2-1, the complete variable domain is KAGVTQTPRYLIKTRGQQVTLSCSPISGHRSVSWYQQTPGQGLQFLFEYFSETQRNKGNFPGRFSGRQFSNSRSEMNVSTLELGDSALYLCASSLGPESGDHNEQFFGPGTRLTVL.

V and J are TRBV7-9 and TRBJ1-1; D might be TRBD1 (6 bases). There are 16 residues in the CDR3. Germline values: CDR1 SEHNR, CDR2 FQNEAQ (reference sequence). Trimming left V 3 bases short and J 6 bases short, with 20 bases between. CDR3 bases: TGTGCCAGCAGCTTTCTGATGGGGGCCACGAGGGCTGAAGCTTTCTTT. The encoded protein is CASSFLMGATRAEAFF.

CDR3 sequence (DNA): TGTGCCAGTAGTATCCGGTTAGGGACAGGGCGACCGGATGAGCAGTTCTTC. Protein product: CASSIRLGTGRPDEQFF. The rearrangement joins TRBV19 to TRBJ2-1, with 9 nucleotides matching TRBD1. Germline loops: CDR1 LNHDA, CDR2 SQIVND (reference sequence). V gave up 3 bases and J gave up 8 bases; unmatched junction bases: 14. The CDR3 has 17 amino acids.

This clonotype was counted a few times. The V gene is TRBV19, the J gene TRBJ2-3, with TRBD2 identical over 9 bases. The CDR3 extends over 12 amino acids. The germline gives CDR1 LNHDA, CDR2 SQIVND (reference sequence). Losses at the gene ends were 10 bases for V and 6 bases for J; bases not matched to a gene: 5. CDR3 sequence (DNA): TGTGCCACGGGCGGGAGGGCGGATACGCAGTATTTT. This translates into CATGGRADTQYF.

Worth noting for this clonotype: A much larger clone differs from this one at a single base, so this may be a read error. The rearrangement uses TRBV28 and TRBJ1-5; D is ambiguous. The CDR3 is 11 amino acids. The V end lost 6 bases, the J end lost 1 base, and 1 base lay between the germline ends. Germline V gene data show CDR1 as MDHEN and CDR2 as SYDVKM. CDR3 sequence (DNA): TGTGCCAGCAGGAGCAATCAGCCCCAGCATTTT. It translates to CASRSNQPQHF.

CDR3 coding DNA: TGTGCCAGCAGCTTGGGTCCAGGCACCTACGAGCAGTACGTC. It specifies CASSLGPGTYEQYV. The gene calls are TRBV5-6 and TRBJ2-7, with D uncertain. The CDR3 has 14 amino acids. Trimming pared 0 bases from V and 2 bases from J, leaving 9 bases between. CDR1 is SGHDT and CDR2 is YYEEEE in the germline V gene.

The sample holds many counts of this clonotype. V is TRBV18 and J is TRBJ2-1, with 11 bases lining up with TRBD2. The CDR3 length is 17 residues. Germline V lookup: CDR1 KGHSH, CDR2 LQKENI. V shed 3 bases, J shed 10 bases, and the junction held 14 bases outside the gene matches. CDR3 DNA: TGTGCCAGCTCACCGACCCCTCATAGCGGGGGGGCTGGGGAGCAGTTCTTC. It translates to CASSPTPHSGGAGEQFF.

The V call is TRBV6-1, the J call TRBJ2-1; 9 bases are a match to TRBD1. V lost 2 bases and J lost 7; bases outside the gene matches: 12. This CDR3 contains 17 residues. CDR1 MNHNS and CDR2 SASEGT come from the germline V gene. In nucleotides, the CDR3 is TGTGCCAGCAGTGAATCGGGCTCGGGACAGGGAAGGAATGAGCAGTTCTTC. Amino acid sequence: CASSESGSGQGRNEQFF.

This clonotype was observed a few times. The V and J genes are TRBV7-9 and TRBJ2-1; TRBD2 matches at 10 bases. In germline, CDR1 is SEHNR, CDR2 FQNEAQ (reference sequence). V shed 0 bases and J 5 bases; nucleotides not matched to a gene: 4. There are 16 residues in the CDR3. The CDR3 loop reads CASSLALAGEHNEQFF. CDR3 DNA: TGTGCCAGCAGCTTAGCCCTAGCGGGGGAGCACAATGAGCAGTTCTTC. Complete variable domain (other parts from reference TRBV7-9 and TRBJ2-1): DTGVSQNPRHKITKRGQNVTFRCDPISEHNRLYWYRQTLGQGPEFLTYFQNEAQLEKSRLLSDRFSAERPKGSFSTLEIQRTEQGDSAMYLCASSLALAGEHNEQFFGPGTRLTVL.

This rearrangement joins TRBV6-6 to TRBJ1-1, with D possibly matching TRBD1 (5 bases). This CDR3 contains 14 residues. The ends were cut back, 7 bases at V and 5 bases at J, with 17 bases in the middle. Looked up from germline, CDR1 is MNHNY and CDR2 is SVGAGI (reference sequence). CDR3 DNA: TGTGCCAGCAATAGGGCGGGGGTCGAAACTGAAGCTTTCTTT. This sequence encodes CASNRAGVETEAFF.

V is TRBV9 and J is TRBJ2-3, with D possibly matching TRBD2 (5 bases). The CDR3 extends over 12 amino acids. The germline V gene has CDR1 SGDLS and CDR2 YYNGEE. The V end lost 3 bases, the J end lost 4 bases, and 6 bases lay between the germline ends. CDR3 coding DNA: TGTGCCAGCAGCGAACTAGCAGATACGCAGTATTTT. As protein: CASSELADTQYF.

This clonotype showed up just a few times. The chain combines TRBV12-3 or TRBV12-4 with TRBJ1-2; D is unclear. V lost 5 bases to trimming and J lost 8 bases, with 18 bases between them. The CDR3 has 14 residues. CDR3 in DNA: TGTGCCAGCAGTCCCGACGGTTTCGTGGGGGGCTACACCTTC. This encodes CASSPDGFVGGYTF.

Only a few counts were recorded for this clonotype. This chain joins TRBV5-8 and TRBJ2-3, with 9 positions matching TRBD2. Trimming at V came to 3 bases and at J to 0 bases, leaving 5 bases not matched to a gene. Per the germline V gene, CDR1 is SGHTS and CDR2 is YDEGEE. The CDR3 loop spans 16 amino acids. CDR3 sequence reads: CASSSGTSRSTDTQYF. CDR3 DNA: TGTGCCAGCAGCTCAGGGACTAGCAGAAGCACAGATACGCAGTATTTT.

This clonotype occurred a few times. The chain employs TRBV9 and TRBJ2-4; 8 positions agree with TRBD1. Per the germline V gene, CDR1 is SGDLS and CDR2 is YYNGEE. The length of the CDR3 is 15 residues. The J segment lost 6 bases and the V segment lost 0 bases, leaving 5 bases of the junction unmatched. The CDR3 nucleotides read TGTGCCAGCAGCGTAGGGCAGGGGGCGATAAACATTCAGTACTTC. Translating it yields CASSVGQGAINIQYF.

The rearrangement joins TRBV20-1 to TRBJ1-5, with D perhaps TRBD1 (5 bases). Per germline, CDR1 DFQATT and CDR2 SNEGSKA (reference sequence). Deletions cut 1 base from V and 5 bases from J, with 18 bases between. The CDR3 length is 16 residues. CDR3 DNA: TGCAGTGCTAGAGTTCCACGGGGCCTTGAGGATCAGCCCCAGCATTTT. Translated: CSARVPRGLEDQPQHF.

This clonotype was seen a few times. The CDR3 DNA reads as TGTGCCAGCAGCCAAGAACCCAGGGTCGATGAGCAGTTCTTC. Its protein product is CASSQEPRVDEQFF. The gene calls are TRBV4-2 and TRBJ2-1, with a possible D match to TRBD1 (5 bases). The germline V gene has CDR1 LGHNA and CDR2 YNFKEQ. The CDR3 spans 14 residues. V lost 0 bases to trimming and J lost 8 bases, with 11 bases between them.

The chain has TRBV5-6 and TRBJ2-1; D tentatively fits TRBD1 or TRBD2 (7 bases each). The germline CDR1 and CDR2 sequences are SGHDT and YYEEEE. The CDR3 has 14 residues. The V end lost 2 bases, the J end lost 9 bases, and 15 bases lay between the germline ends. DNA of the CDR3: TGTGCCAGCAGCTTCCCAGGGGGGGGGAGTGAGCAGTTCTTC. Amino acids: CASSFPGGGSEQFF.

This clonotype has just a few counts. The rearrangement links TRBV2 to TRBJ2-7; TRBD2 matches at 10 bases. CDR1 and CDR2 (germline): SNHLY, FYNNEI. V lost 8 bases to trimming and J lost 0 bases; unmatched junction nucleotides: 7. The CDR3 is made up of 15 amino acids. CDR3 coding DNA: TGTGCCAGCGGGTCTAGCGGGGGCTTCTCCTACGAGCAGTACGTC. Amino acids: CASGSSGGFSYEQYV.

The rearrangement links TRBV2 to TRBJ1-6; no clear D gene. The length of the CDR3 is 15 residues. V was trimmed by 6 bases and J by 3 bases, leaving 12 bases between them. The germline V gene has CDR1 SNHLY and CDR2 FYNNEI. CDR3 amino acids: CASRGISGYNSPLHF. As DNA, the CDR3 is TGTGCCAGCAGAGGAATTTCAGGCTATAATTCACCCCTCCACTTT.

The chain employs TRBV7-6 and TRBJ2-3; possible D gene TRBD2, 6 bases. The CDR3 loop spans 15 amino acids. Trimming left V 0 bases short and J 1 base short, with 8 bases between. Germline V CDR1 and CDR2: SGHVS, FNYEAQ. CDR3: CASSLAGEGTDTQYF. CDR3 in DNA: TGTGCCAGCAGCTTAGCGGGGGAGGGCACAGATACGCAGTATTTT.

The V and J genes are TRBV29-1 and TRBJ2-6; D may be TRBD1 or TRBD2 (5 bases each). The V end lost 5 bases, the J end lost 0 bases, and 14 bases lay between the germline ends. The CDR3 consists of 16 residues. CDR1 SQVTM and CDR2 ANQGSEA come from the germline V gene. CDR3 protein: CSVFRDGSSGANVLTF. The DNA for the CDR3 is TGCAGCGTTTTCCGGGACGGGTCCTCTGGGGCCAACGTCCTGACTTTC.

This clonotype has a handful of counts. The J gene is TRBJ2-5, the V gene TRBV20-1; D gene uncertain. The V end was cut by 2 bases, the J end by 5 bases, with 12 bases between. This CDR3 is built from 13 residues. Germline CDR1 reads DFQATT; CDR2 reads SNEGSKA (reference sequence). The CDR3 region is CSARQVSDETQYF. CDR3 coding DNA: TGCAGTGCTAGACAGGTTTCTGACGAGACCCAGTACTTC.

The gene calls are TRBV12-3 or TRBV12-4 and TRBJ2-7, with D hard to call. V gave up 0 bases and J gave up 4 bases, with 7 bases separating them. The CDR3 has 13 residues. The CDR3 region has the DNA TGTGCCAGCAGTTTAGCTATACCTTACGAGCAGTACTTC. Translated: CASSLAIPYEQYF.

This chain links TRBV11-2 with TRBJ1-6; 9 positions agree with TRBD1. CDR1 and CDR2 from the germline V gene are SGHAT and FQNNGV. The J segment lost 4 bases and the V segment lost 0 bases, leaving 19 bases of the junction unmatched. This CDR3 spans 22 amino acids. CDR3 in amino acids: CASSLDSFSGQGALTYNSPLHF. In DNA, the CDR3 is TGTGCCAGCAGCTTAGATTCGTTTTCGGGACAGGGTGCCCTAACTTATAATTCACCCCTCCACTTT.

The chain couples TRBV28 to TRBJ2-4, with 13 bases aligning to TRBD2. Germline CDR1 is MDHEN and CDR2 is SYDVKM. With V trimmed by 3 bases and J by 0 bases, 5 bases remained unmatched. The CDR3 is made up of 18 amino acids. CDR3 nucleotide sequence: TGTGCCAGCAGTTTCGGGACTAGCGGGGCCTTAGCCAAAAACATTCAGTACTTC. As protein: CASSFGTSGALAKNIQYF.

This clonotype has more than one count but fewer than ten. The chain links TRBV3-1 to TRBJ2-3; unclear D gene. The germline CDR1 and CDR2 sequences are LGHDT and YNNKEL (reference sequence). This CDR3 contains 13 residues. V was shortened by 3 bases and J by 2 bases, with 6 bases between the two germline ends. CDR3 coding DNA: TGTGCCAGCAGCCACCCCGACACAGATACGCAGTATTTT. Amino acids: CASSHPDTDTQYF.

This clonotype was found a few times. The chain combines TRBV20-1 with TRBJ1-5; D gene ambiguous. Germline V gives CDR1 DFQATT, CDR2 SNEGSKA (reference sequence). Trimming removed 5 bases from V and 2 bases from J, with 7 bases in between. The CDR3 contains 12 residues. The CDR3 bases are TGCAGTGCTTATGGGGGCAATCAGCCCCAGCATTTT. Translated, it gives CSAYGGNQPQHF.

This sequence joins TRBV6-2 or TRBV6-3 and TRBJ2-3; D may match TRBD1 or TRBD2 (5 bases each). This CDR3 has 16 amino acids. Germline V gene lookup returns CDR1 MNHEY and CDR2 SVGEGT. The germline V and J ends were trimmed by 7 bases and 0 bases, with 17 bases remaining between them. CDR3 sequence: CASTEDRGLSTDTQYF. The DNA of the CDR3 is TGTGCCAGCACCGAGGATCGGGGCCTTAGCACAGATACGCAGTATTTT.